The subject of this entry is one T cell receptor beta chain. Its antigen is as yet unknown. The CDR3 extends over 18 amino acids. The germline V and J ends were trimmed by 0 bases and 1 base, with 17 bases remaining between them. Germline-derived CDR1 and CDR2 are SGHNT and YYREEE (reference sequence). These data are taken from a study of cytomegalovirus exposure and HLA in healthy donors. Broader study findings: In a later analysis, TCR beta V- and J-gene trimming was associated with a missense DCLRE1C variant.

Primers for the PCR totalled 60 Vbeta and 13 Jbeta. Clones were sequenced by immunoSEQ multiplex PCR, and TCRdb holds only the in-frame ones, with some missing. The sample lists 40,000 or so clones; about 66% were seen once. Sample: PBMCs. The V gene is TRBV5-4, the J gene TRBJ1-5, with a possible D match to TRBD1 (6 bases). The sequence derives from a man aged 50-59 years in good health and CMV-seropositive. CDR3 region: CASSLGPGGLDSNQPQHF. Written as DNA, the CDR3 is TGTGCCAGCAGCTTGGGCCCGGGGGGGCTAGACAGCAATCAGCCCCAGCATTTT.